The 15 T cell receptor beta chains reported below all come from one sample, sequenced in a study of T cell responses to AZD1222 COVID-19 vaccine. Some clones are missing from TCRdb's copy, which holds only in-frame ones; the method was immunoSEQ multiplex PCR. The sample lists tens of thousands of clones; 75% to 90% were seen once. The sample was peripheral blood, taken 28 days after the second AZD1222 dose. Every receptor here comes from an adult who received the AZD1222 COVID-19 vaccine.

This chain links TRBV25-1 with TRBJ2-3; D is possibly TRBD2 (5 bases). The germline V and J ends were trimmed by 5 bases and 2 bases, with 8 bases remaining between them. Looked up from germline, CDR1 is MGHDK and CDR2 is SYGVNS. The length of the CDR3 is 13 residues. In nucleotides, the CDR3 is TGTGCCAGCAGTTACCGGGACACAGATACGCAGTATTTT. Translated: CASSYRDTDTQYF.

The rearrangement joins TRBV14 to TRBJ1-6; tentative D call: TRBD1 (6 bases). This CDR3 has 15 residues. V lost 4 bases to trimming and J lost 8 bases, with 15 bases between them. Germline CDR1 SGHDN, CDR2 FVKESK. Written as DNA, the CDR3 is TGTGCCAGCAGCCCCTACCGGGGGCGGGATTCACCCCTCCACTTT. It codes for CASSPYRGRDSPLHF.

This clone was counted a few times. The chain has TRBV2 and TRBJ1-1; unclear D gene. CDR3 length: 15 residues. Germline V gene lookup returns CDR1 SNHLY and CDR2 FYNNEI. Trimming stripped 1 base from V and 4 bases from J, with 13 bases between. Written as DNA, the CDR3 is TGTGCCAGCAGTGAAGTTCTGTGGCAGGTCACTGAAGCTTTCTTT. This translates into CASSEVLWQVTEAFF.

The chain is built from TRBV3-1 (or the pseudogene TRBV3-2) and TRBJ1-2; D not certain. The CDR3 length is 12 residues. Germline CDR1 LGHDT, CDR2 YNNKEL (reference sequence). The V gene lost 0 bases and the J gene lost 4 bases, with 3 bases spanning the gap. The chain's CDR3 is CASSQDSYGYTF. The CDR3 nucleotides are TGTGCCAGCAGCCAAGATAGCTATGGCTACACCTTC.

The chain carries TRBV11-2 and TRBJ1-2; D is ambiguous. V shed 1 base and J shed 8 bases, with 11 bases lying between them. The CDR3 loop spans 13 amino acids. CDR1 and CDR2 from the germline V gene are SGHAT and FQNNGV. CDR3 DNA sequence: TGTGCCAGCAGCTTAGTCGCAGGCGGGGGCTACACCTTC. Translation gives CASSLVAGGGYTF.

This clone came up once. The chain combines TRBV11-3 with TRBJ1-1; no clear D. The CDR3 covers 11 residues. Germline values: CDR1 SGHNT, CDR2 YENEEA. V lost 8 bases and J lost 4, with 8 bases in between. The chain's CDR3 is CASGASTEAFF. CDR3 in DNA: TGTGCCAGCGGCGCGAGCACTGAAGCTTTCTTT.

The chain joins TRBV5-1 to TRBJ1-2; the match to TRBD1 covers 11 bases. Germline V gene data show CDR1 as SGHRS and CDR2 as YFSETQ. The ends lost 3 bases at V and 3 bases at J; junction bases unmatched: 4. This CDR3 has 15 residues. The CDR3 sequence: CASSSGQGDDYGYTF. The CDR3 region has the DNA TGCGCCAGCAGCTCGGGACAGGGGGACGACTATGGCTACACCTTC.

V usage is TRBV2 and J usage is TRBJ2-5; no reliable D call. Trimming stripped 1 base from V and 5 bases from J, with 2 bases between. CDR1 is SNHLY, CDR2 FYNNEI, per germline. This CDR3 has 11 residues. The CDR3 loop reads CASSEGETQYF. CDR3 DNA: TGTGCCAGCAGTGAAGGGGAGACCCAGTACTTC. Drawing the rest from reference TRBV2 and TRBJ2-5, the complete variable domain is EPEVTQTPSHQVTQMGQEVILRCVPISNHLYFYWYRQILGQKVEFLVSFYNNEISEKSEIFDDQFSVERPDGSNFTLKIRSTKLEDSAMYFCASSEGETQYFGPGTRLLVL.

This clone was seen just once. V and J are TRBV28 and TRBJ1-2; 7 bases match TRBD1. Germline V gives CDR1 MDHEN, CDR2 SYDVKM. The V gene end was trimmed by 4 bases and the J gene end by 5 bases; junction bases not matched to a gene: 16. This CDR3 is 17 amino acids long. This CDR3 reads CASSSTGVRRIGYGYTF. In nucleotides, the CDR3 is TGTGCCAGCAGTTCAACAGGGGTCCGTCGGATCGGGTATGGCTACACCTTC.

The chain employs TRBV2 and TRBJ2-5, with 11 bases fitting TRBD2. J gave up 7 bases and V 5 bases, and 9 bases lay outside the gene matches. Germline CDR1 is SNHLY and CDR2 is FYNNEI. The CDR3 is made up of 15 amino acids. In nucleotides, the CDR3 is TGTGCCAGCAGTAGGCCGGGACTAGCGGATTTGACCCAGTACTTC. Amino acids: CASSRPGLADLTQYF.

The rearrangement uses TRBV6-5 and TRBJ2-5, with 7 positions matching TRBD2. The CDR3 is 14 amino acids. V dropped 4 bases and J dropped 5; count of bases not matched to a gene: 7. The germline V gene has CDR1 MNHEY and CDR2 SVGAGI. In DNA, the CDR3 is TGTGCCAGCAGTTCCTTGGCGGGAGTCGAGACCCAGTACTTC. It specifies CASSSLAGVETQYF.

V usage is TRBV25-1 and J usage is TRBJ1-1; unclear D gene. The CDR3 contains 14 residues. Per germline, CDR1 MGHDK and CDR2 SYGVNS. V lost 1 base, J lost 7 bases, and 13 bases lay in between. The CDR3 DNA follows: TGTGCCAGCAGTGAATCCGGGGAGAGATTTGAAGCTTTCTTT. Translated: CASSESGERFEAFF. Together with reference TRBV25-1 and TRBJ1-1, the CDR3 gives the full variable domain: EADIYQTPRYLVIGTGKKITLECSQTMGHDKMYWYQQDPGMELHLIHYSYGVNSTEKGDLSSESTVSRIRTEHFPLTLESARPSHTSQYLCASSESGERFEAFFGQGTRLTVV.

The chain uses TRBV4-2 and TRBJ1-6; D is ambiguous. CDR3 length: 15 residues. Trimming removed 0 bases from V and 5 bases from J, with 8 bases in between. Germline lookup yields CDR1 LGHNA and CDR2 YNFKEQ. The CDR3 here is CASSQDLGNNSPLHF. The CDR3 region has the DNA TGTGCCAGCAGCCAAGATCTAGGGAATAATTCACCCCTCCACTTT.

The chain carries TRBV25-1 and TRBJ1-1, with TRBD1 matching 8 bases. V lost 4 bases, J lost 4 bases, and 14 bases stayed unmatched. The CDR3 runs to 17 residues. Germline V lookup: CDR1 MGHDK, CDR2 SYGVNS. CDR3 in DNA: TGTGCCAGCAGTGGAGACAGGGGAAGGGGACGGAGCACTGAAGCTTTCTTT. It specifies CASSGDRGRGRSTEAFF.

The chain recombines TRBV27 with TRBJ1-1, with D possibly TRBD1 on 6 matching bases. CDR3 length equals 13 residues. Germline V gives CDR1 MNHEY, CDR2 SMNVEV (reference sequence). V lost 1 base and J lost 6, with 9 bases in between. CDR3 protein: CASSLLGTPEAFF. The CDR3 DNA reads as TGTGCCAGCAGTTTATTGGGGACACCTGAAGCTTTCTTT.